The TCR beta chain described here comes from a study of response to subunit inactivated influenza vaccine. TCRdb reprocessed the RT-PCR reads via MiXCR and lists one record per CDR3 protein. The sample shows a few hundred thousand distinct CDR3 sequences, over 9% of them seen only once. Looked up from germline, CDR1 is MNHEY and CDR2 is SVGEGT. This CDR3 has 14 residues. Deletions cut 5 bases from V and 5 bases from J, with 16 bases between. Separately, the same data were catalogued under a study of T cells expressing NK-cell markers. From that study: UMI-tagged 5'RACE template switching yielded the TCR beta cDNA. There were seven HCMV-seropositive donors and one seronegative donor among the eight sequenced. The leading position in the CD3+CD56-NKG2C+ fraction of a handful of donors also went to these clonotypes.

Source: PBMCs from blood, taken on the day of vaccination. The rearrangement links TRBV6-2 or TRBV6-3 to TRBJ2-7; D might be TRBD2 (5 bases). The TCR was taken from a man in his forties or fifties who received an inactivated influenza vaccine. In nucleotides, the CDR3 is TGTGCCAGCAGTCCGGGTGGACTTTCAAACGAGCAGTACTTC. Translation gives CASSPGGLSNEQYF.